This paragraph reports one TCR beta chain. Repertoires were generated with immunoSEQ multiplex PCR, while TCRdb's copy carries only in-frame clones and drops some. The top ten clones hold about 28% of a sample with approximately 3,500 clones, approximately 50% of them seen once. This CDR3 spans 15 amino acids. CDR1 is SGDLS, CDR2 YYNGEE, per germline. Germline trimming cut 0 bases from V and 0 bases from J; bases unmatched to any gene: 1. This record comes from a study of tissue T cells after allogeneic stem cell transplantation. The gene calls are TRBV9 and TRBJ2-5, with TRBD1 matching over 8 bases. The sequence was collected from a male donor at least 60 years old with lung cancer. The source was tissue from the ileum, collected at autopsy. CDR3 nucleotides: TGTGCCAGCAGCGTAGGGGACAGGTACCAAGAGACCCAGTACTTC. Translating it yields CASSVGDRYQETQYF.